These T cell receptor beta chains were read from a single sample in a study of shared T cell receptors in the human thymus. The method was immunoSEQ multiplex PCR; TCRdb's version includes in-frame clones alone and lacks a portion of them. The table shows approximately 580,000 clones, with 75% to 80% occurring only once. The same data also went into a second study, on human thymus T cells.

What was sequenced was thymocytes. These TCRs come from a boy in the first two years of life with a congenital heart defect. Each CDR3 is given without its conserved first and last residue. Each record gives: V gene, J gene, CDR3 protein.

TRBV4-1	TRBJ2-3	ASSVTIACGTDTQY
TRBV9	TRBJ2-2	ASSVARGTGELF
TRBV4-2	TRBJ2-7	ASSQDLGLASEQY
TRBV7-9	TRBJ2-1	ASSHSPGRSSYNEQF
TRBV6-1	TRBJ1-4	ASSEAREEKLF
TRBV9	TRBJ1-6	ASSAESTHFNSPLH
TRBV10-1	TRBJ2-1	ASSVAGALGEQF
TRBV4-1	TRBJ2-2	ASSQGPGLAGESGELF
TRBV2	TRBJ1-2	ASSTDSYGYT
TRBV5-1	TRBJ2-1	ASSDTIPDRGYRQF
TRBV6-1	TRBJ1-5	ASSEAQRPNQPQH
TRBV11-2	TRBJ1-1	ASSLEGEGSGDTEAF
TRBV25-1	TRBJ2-3	ASSDPRGRKNTDTQY
TRBV4-3	TRBJ2-1	ASSQHLVSGEQF
TRBV7-9	TRBJ2-7	ASSPAGRERGEQY
TRBV19	TRBJ2-7	ASSPGGGTDSYEQY
TRBV7-9	TRBJ1-1	ASSLGNRRGRTEAF
TRBV18	TRBJ2-7	ASSPRGPDRSSYEQY
TRBV5-6	TRBJ2-1	ASSFWEENEQF
TRBV29-1	TRBJ2-2	SVEARLQNTGELF
TRBV5-5	TRBJ2-1	ASSLRGGQF
TRBV27	TRBJ2-5	AVSGTGQETQY
TRBV18	TRBJ1-2	ASSPDRNYGYT
TRBV27	TRBJ2-1	ASSLNSQARPNYNEQF
TRBV7-6	TRBJ2-2	ASSLGGTSANTGELF
TRBV4-3	TRBJ2-1	ASSHSPRWRGNEQF
TRBV10-1	TRBJ2-5	ASSSGTSGVIEETQY
TRBV27	TRBJ1-3	ASSLDSSGNTIY
TRBV19	TRBJ1-5	ATRQAPSHQPQH
TRBV6-5	TRBJ2-1	ASSSYDRGYYNEQF
TRBV23-1	TRBJ1-2	ASSQSPQGNYGYT
TRBV15	TRBJ2-7	ATSRGWHYEQY
TRBV11-2	TRBJ2-1	ASSPQRYGSSYNEQF
TRBV18	TRBJ1-2	ASSPPQGQEPSNYGYT
TRBV6-5	TRBJ1-3	ASSYDLITGTLTIY
TRBV4-2	TRBJ2-1	ASSPRWNEQF
TRBV7-9	TRBJ2-3	ASSRIPHSGASTDTQY
TRBV15	TRBJ1-1	ATSPSRTESTEAF
TRBV28	TRBJ2-7	ASSLEVAPFAYGQY
TRBV4-2	TRBJ1-5	ASSQGTGRASQH